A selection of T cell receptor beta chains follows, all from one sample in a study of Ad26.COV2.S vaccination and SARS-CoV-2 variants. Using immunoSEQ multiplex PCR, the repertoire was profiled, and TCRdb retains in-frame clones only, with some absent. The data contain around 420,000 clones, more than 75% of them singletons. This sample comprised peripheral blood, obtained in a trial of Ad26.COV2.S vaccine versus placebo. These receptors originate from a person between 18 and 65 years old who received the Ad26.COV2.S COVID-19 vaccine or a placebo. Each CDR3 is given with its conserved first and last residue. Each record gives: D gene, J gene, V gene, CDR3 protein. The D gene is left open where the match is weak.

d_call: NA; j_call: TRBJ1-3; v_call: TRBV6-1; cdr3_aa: CASSETRNTIYF
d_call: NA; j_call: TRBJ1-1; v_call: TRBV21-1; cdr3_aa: CARVRGTANTEAFF
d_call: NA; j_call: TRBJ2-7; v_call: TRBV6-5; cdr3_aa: CAARPPMGEQYF
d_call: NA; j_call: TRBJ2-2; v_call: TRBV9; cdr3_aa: CASSVRGYNTGELFF
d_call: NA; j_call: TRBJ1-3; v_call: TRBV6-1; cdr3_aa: CASSDSHRGRERNF
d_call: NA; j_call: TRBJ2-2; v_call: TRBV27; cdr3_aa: CASRLGPGGAGELFF
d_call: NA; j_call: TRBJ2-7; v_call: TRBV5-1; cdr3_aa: CASSQDGNSYEQYF
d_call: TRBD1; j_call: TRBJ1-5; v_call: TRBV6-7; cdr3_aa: CASSQTGQGVRTYSNQPQHF
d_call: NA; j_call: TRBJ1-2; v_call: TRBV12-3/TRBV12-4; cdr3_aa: CASSLWGRDGYTF
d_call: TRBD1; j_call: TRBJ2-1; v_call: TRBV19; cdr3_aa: CATSPGGGFNEQFF
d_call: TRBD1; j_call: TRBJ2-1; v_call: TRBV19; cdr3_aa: CASSQTGAYNEQFF
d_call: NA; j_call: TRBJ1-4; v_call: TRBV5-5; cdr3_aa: CASSWNLGELFF
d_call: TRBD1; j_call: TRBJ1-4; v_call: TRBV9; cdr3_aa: CASGDRGDEKLFF
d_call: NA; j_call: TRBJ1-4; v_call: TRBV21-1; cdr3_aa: CASRTGGNEKLFF
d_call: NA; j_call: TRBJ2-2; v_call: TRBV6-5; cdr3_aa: CASSYSGRTGGGELFF
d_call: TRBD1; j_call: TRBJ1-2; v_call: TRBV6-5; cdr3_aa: CASSRGETGTGGYTF
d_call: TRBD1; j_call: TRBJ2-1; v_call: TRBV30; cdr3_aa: CASDGDRGLDEQFF
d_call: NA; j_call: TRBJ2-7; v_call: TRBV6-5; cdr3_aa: CASGERGDEQYF
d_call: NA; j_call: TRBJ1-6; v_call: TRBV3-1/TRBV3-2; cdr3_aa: CASSPLEYNSPLHF
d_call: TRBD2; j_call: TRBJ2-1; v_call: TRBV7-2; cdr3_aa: CASNIAGEYNEQFF
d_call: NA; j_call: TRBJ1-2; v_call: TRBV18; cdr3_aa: CASSPTRERGYTF
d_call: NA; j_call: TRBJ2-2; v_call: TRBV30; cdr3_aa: CAWGPGLNTGELFF
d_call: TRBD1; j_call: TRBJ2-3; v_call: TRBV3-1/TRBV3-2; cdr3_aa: CASSQVRAGGSDTQYF
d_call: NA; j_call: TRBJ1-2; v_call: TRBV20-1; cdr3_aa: CSARGAGGYTF
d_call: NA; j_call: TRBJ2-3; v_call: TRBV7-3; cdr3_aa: CASSPEVLAEDTQYF
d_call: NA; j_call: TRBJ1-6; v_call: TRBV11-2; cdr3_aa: CASSERGFDSPLHF
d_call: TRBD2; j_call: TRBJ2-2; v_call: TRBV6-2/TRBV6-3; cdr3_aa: CASSFVSGPANTGELFF
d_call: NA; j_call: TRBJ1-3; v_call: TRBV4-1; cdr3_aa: CASSQDLGTGPNSGNTIYF
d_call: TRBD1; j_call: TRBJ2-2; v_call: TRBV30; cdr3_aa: CAWSTRDRGWGELFF
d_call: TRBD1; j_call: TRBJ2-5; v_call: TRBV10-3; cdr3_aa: CAISGGQGDATQYF
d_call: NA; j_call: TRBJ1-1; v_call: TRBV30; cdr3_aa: CAWSGDPVGNTEAFF
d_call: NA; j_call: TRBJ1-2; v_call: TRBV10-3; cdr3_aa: CAIRTQGGYGYTF
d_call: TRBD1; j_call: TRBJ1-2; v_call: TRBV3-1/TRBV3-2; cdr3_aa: CASSPGTVANYGYTF
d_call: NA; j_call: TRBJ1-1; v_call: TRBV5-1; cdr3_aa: CASSLLGNTEAFF
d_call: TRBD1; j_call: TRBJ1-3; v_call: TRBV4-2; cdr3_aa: CASSQVGRGSGNTIYF
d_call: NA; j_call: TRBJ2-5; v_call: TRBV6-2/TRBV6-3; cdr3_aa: CASSGTLETQYF
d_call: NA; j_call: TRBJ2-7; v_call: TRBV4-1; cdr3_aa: CASSAPTATYEQYF
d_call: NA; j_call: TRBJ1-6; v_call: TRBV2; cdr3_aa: CASTLYNSPLHF
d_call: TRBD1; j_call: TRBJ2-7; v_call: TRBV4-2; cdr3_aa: CASSQAGTGVRAEQYF
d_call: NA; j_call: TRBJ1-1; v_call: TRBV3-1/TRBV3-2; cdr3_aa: CASSQDLEGWKVTEAFF
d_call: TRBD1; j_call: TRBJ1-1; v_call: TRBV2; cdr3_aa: CASSDRHRGPLNTEAFF
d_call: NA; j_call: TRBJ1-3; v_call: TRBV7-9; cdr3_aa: CASSLILVRDSGNTIYF
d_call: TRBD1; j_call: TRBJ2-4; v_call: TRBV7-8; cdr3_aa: CASSLTKGADLAKNIQYF
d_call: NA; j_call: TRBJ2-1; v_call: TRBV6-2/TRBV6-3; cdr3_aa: CASSYHPAKPYNEQFF
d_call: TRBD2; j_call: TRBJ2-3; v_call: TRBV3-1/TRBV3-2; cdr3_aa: CASSQGGTDTQYF
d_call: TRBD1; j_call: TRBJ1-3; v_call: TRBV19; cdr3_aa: CASSDKGTVSGNTIYF
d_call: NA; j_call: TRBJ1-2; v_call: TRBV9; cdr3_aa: CASSVDIGEGYGYTF
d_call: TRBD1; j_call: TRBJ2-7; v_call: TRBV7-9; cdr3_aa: CASSGTAYEQYF
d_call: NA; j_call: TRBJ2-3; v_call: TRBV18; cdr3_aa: CASSPRSSTDTQYF